The present T cell receptor (beta chain) was sequenced within a study of T-cell reconstitution after alpha-beta-depleted transplantation in children. V was cut by 4 bases and J by 4 bases, with 14 bases left in between. Germline assignment: CDR1 WNHNN and CDR2 SYGVQD (reference sequence). This CDR3 is 15 amino acids long. As it was prepared, the TCRbeta library received unique molecular identifiers. TCRdb reanalysed the PCR reads using MiXCR and keeps one entry per CDR3 protein. The data contain a few hundred thousand distinct CDR3 sequences, 27% of them singletons. This clonotype was detected a few times. Antigen unknown. Study-level findings and limits: Day-60 TCRbeta diversity that was high in some patients was derived from surviving recipient T cells and thymic progenitors. Several hundred rapidly expanded clones from non-depleted graft cells reportedly supplied alpha-beta T cells about two months post-transplant. A year had passed since transplant, and T-cell counts and diversity by then came mostly from newly produced T cells.

The V gene is TRBV10-1, the J gene TRBJ2-1, with a weak D call TRBD2 (6 bases). This sample comprised PBMCs, obtained before TCRalphabeta/CD19-depleted stem cell transplant. The sequence derives from a boy younger than two with Wiskott-Aldrich syndrome, due to receive a stem cell transplant. DNA for the CDR3: TGCGCCAGCAGTGCGCTGGGAGGCCTATACAATGAGCAGTTCTTC. This encodes CASSALGGLYNEQFF.